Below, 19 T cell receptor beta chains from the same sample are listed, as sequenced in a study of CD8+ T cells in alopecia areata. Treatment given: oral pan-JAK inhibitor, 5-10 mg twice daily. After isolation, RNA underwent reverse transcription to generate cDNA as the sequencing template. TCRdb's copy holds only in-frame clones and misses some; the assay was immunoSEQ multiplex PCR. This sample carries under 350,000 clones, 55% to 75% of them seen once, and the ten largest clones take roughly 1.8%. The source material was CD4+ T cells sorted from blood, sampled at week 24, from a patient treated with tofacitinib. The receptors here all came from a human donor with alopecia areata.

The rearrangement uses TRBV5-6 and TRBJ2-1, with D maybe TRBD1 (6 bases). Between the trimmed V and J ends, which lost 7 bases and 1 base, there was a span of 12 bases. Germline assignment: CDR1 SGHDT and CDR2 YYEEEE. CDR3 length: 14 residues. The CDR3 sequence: CASRWGLSYNEQFF. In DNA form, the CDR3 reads TGTGCCAGCCGTTGGGGGCTATCCTACAATGAGCAGTTCTTC.

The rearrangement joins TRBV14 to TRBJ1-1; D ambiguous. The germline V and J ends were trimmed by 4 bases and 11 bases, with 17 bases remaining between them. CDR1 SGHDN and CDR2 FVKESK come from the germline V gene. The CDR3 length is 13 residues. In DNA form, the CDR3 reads TGTGCCAGCAGCCCATACCTCAGCATGGTGGCTTTCTTT. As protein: CASSPYLSMVAFF.

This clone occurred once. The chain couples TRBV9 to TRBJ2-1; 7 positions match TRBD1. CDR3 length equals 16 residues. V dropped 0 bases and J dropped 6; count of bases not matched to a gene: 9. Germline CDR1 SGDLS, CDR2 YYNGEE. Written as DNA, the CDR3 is TGTGCCAGCAGCGTAGCAGGGGGAATGGGGCGCAATGAGCAGTTCTTC. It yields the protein CASSVAGGMGRNEQFF.

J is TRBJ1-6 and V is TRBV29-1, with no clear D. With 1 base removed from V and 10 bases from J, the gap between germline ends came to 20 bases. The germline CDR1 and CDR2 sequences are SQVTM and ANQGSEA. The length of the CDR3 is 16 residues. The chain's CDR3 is CSVEVWGPSGDSPLHF. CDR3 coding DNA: TGCAGCGTTGAAGTTTGGGGTCCCTCGGGAGACTCACCCCTCCACTTT.

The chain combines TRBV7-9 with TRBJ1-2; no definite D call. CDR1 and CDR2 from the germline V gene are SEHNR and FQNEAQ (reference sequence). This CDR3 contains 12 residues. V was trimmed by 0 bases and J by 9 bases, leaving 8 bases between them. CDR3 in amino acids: CASSLADASYTF. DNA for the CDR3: TGTGCCAGCAGCTTAGCGGACGCGAGCTACACCTTC.

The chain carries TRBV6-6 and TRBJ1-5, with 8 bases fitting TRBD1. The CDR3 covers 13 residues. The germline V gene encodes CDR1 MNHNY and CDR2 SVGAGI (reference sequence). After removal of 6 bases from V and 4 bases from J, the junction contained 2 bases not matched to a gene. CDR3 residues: CASRWTGNQPQHF. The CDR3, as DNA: TGTGCCAGCAGGTGGACAGGGAATCAGCCCCAGCATTTT.

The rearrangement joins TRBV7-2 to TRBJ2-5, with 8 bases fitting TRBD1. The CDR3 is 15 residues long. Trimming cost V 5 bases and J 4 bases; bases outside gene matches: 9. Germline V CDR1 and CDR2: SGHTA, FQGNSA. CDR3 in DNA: TGTGCCAGCAGCAGATCTGACAGGGGCGGAGAGACCCAGTACTTC. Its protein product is CASSRSDRGGETQYF.

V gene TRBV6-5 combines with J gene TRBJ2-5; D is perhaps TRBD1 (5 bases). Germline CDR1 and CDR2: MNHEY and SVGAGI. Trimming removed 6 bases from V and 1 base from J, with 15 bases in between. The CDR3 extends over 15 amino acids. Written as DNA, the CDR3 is TGTGCCAGCAGGGAAATTGGTAGGGGCCAAGAGACCCAGTACTTC. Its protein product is CASREIGRGQETQYF.

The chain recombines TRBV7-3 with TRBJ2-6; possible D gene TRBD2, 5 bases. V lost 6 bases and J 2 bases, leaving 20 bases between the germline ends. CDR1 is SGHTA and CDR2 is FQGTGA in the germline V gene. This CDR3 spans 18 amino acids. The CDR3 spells CASSPREVMGAGANVLTF. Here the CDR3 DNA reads TGTGCCAGCAGTCCGAGGGAAGTCATGGGAGCTGGGGCCAACGTCCTGACTTTC.

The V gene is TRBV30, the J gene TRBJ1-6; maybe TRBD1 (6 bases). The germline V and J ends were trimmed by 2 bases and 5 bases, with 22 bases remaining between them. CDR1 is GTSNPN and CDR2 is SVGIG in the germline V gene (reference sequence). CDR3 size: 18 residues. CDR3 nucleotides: TGTGCCTGGAGTATCCTAGGGAGGCAGGGGTCCCATAATTCACCCCTCCACTTT. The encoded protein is CAWSILGRQGSHNSPLHF.

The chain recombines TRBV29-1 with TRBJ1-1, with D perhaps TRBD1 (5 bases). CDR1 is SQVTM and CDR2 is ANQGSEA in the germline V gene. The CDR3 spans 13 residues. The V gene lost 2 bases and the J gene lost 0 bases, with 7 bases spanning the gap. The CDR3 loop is CSVESRVNTEAFF. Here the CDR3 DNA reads TGCAGCGTTGAAAGCAGGGTGAACACTGAAGCTTTCTTT.

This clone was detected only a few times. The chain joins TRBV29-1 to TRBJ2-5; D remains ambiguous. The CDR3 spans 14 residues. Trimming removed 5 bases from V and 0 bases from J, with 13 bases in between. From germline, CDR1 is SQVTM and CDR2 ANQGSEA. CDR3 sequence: CSVSDGWYQETQYF. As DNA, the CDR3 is TGCAGCGTTTCGGACGGCTGGTACCAAGAGACCCAGTACTTC.

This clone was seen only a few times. CDR3 in DNA: TGTGCCAGCAGCGGCAATAGAGGACTACCCTATGGCTACACCTTC. Translating gives CASSGNRGLPYGYTF. This chain links TRBV7-9 with TRBJ1-2; D remains ambiguous. V gave up 5 bases and J gave up 4 bases, with 17 bases separating them. This CDR3 contains 15 residues. CDR1 is SEHNR, CDR2 FQNEAQ, per germline (reference sequence).

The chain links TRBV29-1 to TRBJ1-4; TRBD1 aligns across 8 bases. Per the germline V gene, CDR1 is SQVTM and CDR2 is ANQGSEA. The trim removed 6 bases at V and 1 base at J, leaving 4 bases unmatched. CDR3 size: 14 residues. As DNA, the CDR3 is TGCAGCGTCCCAGGGGGCGGAACTAATGAAAAACTGTTTTTT. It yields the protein CSVPGGGTNEKLFF. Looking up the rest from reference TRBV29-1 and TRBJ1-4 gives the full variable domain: SAVISQKPSRDICQRGTSLTIQCQVDSQVTMMFWYRQQPGQSLTLIATANQGSEATYESGFVIDKFPISRPNLTFSTLTVSNMSPEDSSIYLCSVPGGGTNEKLFFGSGTQLSVL.

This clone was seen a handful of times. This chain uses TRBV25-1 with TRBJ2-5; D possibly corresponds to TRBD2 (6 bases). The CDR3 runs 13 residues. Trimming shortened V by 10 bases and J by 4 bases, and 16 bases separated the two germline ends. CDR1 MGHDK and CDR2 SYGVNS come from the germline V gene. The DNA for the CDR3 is TGTGCCACCTCCCACGTGGGAGGAGAGACCCAGTACTTC. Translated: CATSHVGGETQYF. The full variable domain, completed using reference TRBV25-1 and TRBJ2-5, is EADIYQTPRYLVIGTGKKITLECSQTMGHDKMYWYQQDPGMELHLIHYSYGVNSTEKGDLSSESTVSRIRTEHFPLTLESARPSHTSQYLCATSHVGGETQYFGPGTRLLVL.

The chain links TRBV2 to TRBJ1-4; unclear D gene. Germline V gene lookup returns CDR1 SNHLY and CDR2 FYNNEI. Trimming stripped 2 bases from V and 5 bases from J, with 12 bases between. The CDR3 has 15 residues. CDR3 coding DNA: TGTGCCAGCAGTGAATCGCGGGGTCCAAATGAAAAACTGTTTTTT. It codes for CASSESRGPNEKLFF.

CDR3 nucleotide sequence: TGTGCCAGCAGCGCTAGTGGGCAAGAGACCCAGTACTTC. Amino acid sequence: CASSASGQETQYF. V and J are TRBV27 and TRBJ2-5, with D unresolved. Germline V gene sequence: CDR1 MNHEY, CDR2 SMNVEV (reference sequence). The CDR3 has 13 residues. With 6 bases removed from V and 2 bases from J, the gap between germline ends came to 10 bases.

CDR3 in amino acids: CASSQLLAPLHF. CDR3 nucleotide sequence: TGCGCCAGCAGCCAACTGCTGGCACCCCTCCACTTT. The chain couples TRBV4-1 to TRBJ1-6, with D unclear. V was cut by 2 bases and J by 11 bases, with 7 bases left in between. This CDR3 is 12 amino acids long. Looked up from germline, CDR1 is MGHRA and CDR2 is YSYEKL.

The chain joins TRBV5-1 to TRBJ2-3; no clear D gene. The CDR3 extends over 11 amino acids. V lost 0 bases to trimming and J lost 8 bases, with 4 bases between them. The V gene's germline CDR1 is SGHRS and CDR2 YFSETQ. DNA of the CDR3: TGCGCCAGCAGCTTGGCGGGTACGCAGTATTTT. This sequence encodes CASSLAGTQYF.